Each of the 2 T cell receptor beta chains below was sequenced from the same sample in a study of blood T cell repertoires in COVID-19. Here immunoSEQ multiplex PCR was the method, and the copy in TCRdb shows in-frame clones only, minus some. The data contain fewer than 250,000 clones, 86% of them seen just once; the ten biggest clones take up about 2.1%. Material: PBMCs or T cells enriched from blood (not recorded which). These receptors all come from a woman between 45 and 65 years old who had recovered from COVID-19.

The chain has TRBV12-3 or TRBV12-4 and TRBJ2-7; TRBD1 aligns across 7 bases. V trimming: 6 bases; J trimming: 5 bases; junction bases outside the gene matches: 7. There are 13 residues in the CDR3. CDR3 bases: TGTGCCAGCAGCTTCGACAGGGTCCACGAGCAGTACTTC. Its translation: CASSFDRVHEQYF.

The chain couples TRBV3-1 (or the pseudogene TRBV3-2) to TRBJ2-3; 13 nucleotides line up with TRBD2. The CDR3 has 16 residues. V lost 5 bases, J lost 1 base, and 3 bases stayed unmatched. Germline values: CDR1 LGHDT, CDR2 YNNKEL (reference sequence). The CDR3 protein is CASSEGLAGGTDTQYF. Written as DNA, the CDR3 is TGTGCCAGCAGCGAAGGACTAGCGGGGGGCACAGATACGCAGTATTTT.